This T cell receptor beta chain was sequenced during a study of shared clonotypes between healthy human individuals. The unsorted PBMC replicate PCRs were performed with approximately 330 ng DNA, around 27,000 T cell genomes. This table comes from immunoSEQ multiplex PCR, and its TCRdb copy is limited to in-frame clones, with some not included. The table includes about 490,000 clones, 70% to 85% detected once. Germline V gene lookup returns CDR1 SGHNT and CDR2 YYREEE (reference sequence). J was trimmed by 8 bases and V by 5 bases; bases with no gene match: 10. This CDR3 is built from 14 residues. The sequenced material came from PBMCs. The TCR originated in a woman in her thirties or forties in good health. Some clones in this sample may be carry-over from other donors' samples. This sequence joins TRBV5-4 and TRBJ1-5; 7 bases fit TRBD1. For the CDR3, the DNA is TGTGCCAGCAGTTCCGGACAGGACGGGGAGCCCCAGCATTTT. The encoded protein is CASSSGQDGEPQHF.